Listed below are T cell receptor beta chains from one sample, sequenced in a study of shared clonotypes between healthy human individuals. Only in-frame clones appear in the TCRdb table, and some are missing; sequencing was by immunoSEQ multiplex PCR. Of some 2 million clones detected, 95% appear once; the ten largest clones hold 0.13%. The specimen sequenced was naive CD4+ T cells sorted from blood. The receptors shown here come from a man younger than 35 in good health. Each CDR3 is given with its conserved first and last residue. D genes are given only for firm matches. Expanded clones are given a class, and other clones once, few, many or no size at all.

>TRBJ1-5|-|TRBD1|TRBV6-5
CASSQDRGLDQPQHF
TGTGCCAGCAGCCAAGACAGGGGGCTAGATCAGCCCCAGCATTTT
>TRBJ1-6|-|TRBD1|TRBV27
CASGTGGRNSPLHF
TGTGCCAGCGGGACAGGGGGACGTAATTCACCCCTCCACTTT
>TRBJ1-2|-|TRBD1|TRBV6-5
CASSYKDRGNYGYTF
TGTGCCAGCAGTTATAAGGACAGGGGTAACTATGGCTACACCTTC
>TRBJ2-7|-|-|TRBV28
CASRTQGLSYEQYF
TGTGCCAGCAGAACACAGGGCCTGTCCTACGAGCAGTACTTC
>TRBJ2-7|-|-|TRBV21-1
CASSKWEGAAPIHEQYF
TGTGCCAGCAGCAAATGGGAAGGGGCGGCACCAATACACGAGCAGTACTTC
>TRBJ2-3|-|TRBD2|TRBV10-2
CASSLLAGGSDTQYF
TGCGCCAGCAGCTTACTAGCGGGGGGATCAGATACGCAGTATTTT
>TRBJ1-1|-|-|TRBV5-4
CASSLGSSALGTEAFF
TGTGCCAGCAGCTTGGGATCGTCTGCCCTGGGGACTGAAGCTTTCTTT
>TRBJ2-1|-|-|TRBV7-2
CASSLGSVGEQFF
TGTGCCAGCAGCTTAGGGAGCGTAGGGGAGCAGTTCTTC
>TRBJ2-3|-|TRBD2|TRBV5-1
CASSRQLAGDTQYF
TGCGCCAGCAGCAGACAACTAGCGGGAGATACGCAGTATTTT
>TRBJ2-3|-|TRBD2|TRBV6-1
CASSKDRAGGFKDTQYF
TGTGCCAGCAGTAAAGACAGAGCGGGAGGGTTCAAAGATACGCAGTATTTT
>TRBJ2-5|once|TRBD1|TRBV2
CASSEMGPGGPQETQYF
TGTGCCAGCAGTGAAATGGGGCCAGGGGGTCCCCAAGAGACCCAGTACTTC
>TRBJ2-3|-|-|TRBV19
CASKGRGHTDTQYF
TGTGCCAGTAAGGGAAGGGGCCACACAGATACGCAGTATTTT
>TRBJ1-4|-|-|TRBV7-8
CASSLSDGATNEKLFF
TGTGCCAGCAGCTTATCGGACGGAGCAACTAATGAAAAACTGTTTTTT
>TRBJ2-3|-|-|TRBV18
CASSAGAGDTQYF
TGTGCCAGCTCCGCAGGGGCGGGAGATACGCAGTATTTT
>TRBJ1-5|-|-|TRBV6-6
CASSYPTNQAQHF
TGTGCCAGCAGTTACCCAACGAATCAGGCCCAGCATTTT
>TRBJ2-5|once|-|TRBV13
CASSPRVDPGETQYF
TGTGCCAGCAGCCCTCGCGTGGACCCTGGGGAGACCCAGTACTTC
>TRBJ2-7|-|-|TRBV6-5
CASKIGRAYEQYF
TGTGCCAGCAAGATTGGCAGGGCCTACGAGCAGTACTTC
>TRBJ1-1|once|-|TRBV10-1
CASSESRDGTEAFF
TGCGCCAGCAGTGAGTCGCGGGACGGCACTGAAGCTTTCTTT
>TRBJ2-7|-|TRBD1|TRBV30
CAWVSPRDRGYEQYF
TGTGCCTGGGTATCCCCCCGGGACAGGGGCTACGAGCAGTACTTC
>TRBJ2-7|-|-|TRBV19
CASSRYSTYEQYF
TGTGCCAGTAGCCGATATTCAACCTACGAGCAGTACTTC
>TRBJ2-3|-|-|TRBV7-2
CASSFAGPPGDTQYF
TGTGCCAGCAGCTTTGCCGGACCTCCGGGAGATACGCAGTATTTT
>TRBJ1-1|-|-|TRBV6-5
CASTSISGTEAFF
TGTGCCAGCACCTCCATCTCGGGCACTGAAGCTTTCTTT
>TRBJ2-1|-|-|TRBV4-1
CASSDPQGRGEQFF
TGCGCCAGCAGCGATCCCCAGGGCCGCGGGGAGCAGTTCTTC
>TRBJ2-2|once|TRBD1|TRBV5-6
CASSLQGAGTGELFF
TGTGCCAGCAGCCTTCAGGGGGCTGGGACCGGGGAGCTGTTTTTT
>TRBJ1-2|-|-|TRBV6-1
CASSEGIPYYGYTF
TGTGCCAGCAGTGAAGGGATTCCCTACTATGGCTACACCTTC
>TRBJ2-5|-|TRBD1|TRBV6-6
CASSTGQAETQYF
TGTGCCAGCAGTACGGGACAGGCGGAGACCCAGTACTTC
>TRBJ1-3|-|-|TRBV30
CASNRESSGNTIYF
TGTGCCAGTAACAGGGAAAGCTCTGGAAACACCATATATTTT
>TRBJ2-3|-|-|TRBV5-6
CASSPASTGTDTQYF
TGTGCCAGCAGCCCTGCGAGTACCGGCACAGATACGCAGTATTTT
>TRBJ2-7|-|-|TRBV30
CAWSFFSYEQYF
TGTGCCTGGAGTTTTTTCTCCTACGAGCAGTACTTC
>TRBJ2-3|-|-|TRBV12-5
CASGDGLSADTQYF
TGTGCTAGTGGGGACGGTTTAAGTGCGGATACGCAGTATTTT
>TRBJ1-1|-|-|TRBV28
CASQTPTSEAFF
TGTGCCAGCCAAACTCCGACCTCTGAAGCTTTCTTT
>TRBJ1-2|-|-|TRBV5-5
CASSLLGEVYGYTF
TGTGCCAGCAGCTTGTTGGGGGAAGTCTATGGCTACACCTTC
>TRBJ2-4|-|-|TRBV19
CASSIQGTLAKNIQYF
TGTGCCAGTAGTATTCAGGGAACCTTAGCCAAAAACATTCAGTACTTC
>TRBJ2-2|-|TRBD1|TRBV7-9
CASSPRQGHNTGELFF
TGTGCCAGCAGCCCCAGACAGGGCCATAACACCGGGGAGCTGTTTTTT
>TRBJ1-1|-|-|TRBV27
CASSPILMGANTEAFF
TGTGCCAGCAGTCCCATCCTGATGGGGGCAAACACTGAAGCTTTCTTT
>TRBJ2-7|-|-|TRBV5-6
CASSLFGEQYF
TGTGCCAGCAGCTTGTTTGGCGAGCAGTACTTC
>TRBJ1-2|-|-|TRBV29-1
CGGRDTYGYTF
TGCGGGGGGAGGGATACCTATGGCTACACCTTC
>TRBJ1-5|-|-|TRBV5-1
CASSLAWGPPARVSNQPQHF
TGCGCCAGCAGCTTGGCTTGGGGGCCCCCTGCCAGGGTAAGCAATCAGCCCCAGCATTTT
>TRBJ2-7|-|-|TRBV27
CASSDRFHYEQYF
TGTGCCAGCAGTGACAGGTTTCACTACGAGCAGTACTTC
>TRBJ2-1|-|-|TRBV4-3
CASSQERQFSYNEQFF
TGCGCCAGCAGCCAAGAAAGACAGTTCTCCTACAATGAGCAGTTCTTC
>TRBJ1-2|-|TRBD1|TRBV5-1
CASSLAGTGDYGYTF
TGCGCCAGCAGCTTAGCCGGGACAGGGGACTATGGCTACACCTTC
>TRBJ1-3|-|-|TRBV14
CASSPGEPGNTIYF
TGTGCCAGCAGCCCGGGGGAACCTGGAAACACCATATATTTT